This T cell receptor (beta chain) was identified during a study of T cell repertoires in cytomegalovirus infection. This CDR3 has 14 residues. CDR1 and CDR2 from the germline V gene are DFQATT and SNEGSKA (reference sequence). V lost 3 bases, J lost 4 bases, and 12 bases lay in between. In TCRdb, the reads were re-called with MiXCR into one record per CDR3 protein. The table lists some 99,000 distinct CDR3 sequences, around 29% of them singletons. Concerning this clonotype: The antigen remains undetermined.

Points from the study as a whole: Dominant in the ex vivo response were TCR beta clonotypes restricted by HLA-C and specific for CMV. Frequencies of public TCR beta families were cumulated, and this identified carriers of CMV plus the relevant HLA.

The chain combines TRBV20-1 with TRBJ1-4; possible D gene TRBD1, 5 bases. The TCR originated in a human donor in good health (CMV status not recorded). Some clones in this sample may be carry-over from other donors' samples. The input for sequencing was CD8+ T cells from cultured PBMCs, taken from culture after CMV antigen stimulation. As DNA, the CDR3 is TGCAGTGCTAGCCCGGGACGGGTTAATGAAAAACTGTTTTTT. Amino acid sequence: CSASPGRVNEKLFF.